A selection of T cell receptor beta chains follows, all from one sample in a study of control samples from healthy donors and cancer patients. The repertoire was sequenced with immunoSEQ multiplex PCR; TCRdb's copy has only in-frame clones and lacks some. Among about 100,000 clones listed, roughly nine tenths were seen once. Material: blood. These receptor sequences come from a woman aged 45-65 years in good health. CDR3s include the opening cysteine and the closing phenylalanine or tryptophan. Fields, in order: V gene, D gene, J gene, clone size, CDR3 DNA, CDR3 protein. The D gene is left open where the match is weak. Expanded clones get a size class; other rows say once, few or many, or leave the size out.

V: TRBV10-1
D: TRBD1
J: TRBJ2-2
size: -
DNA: TGCGCCAGCAGCCCTAGGCGCCTCGGGCAGGGGGCGAACACCGGGGAGCTGTTTTTT
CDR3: CASSPRRLGQGANTGELFF

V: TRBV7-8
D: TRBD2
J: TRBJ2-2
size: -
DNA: TGTGCCAGCACCGCGGGGGGGGCCACCGGGGAGCTGTTTTTT
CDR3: CASTAGGATGELFF

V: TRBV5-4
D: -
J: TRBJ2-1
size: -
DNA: TGTGCCAGCAGCTTGGTAGGGAGCTCCTACAATGAGCAGTTCTTC
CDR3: CASSLVGSSYNEQFF

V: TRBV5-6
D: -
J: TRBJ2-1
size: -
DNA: TGTGCCAGCAGCTTGCGGTCTGGCGGGGTACACAATGAGCAGTTCTTC
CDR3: CASSLRSGGVHNEQFF

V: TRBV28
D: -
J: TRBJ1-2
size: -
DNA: TGTGCCAGCAGCCCCGCGCAGGGCTCCTATGGCTACACCTTC
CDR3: CASSPAQGSYGYTF

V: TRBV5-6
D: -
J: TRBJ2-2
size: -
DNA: TGTGCCACCCAGAGGACAGCGGACCCCGGGGAGCTGTTTTTT
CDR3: CATQRTADPGELFF

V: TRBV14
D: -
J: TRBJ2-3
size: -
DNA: TGTGCCAGCAGCCAGCGGAGCACAGATACGCAGTATTTT
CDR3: CASSQRSTDTQYF

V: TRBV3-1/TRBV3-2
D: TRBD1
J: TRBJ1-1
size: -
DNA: TGTGCCAGCAGCCCGTGGGGGGAGGGGGCGAACACTGAAGCTTTCTTT
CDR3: CASSPWGEGANTEAFF

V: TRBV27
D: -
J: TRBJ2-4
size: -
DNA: TGTGCCAGCAGTTCTTACTTCGGGACGGACAAAAACATTCAGTACTTC
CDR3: CASSSYFGTDKNIQYF

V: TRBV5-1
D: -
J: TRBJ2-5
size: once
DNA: TGCGCCAGCAGCTTGGCCCTCCAAGAGACCCAGTACTTC
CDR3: CASSLALQETQYF

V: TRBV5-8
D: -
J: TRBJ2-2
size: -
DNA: TGTGCCAGCAGCTCCCTCTTCGGGGAGCTGTTTTTT
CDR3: CASSSLFGELFF

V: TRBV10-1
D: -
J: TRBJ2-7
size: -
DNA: TGCGCCAGCAGTGAGGGGGAATACGAGCAGTACTTC
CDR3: CASSEGEYEQYF

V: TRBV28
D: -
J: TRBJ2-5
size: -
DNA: TGTGCCAGCAGTTTAGTTTCTCTACGGTCGGTCGGCCCGAAAGAGACCCAGTACTTC
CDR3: CASSLVSLRSVGPKETQYF

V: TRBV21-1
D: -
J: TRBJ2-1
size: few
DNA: TGTGCCAGCGTGGGGCAGGGGGGCGATGAGCAGTTCTTC
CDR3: CASVGQGGDEQFF

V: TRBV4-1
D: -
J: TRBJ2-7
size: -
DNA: TGCGCCAGCAGCCAAACCACGACTAGGGAGCAGTACTTC
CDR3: CASSQTTTREQYF

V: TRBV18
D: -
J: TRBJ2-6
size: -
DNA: TGTGCCAGCTCACTATCCCGGAACAGCTTCGCTGGGGCCAACGTCCTGACTTTC
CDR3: CASSLSRNSFAGANVLTF

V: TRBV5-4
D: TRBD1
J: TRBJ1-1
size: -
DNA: TGTGCCAGTGGACAGGGATTGGCTGAAGCTTTCTTT
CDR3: CASGQGLAEAFF